This TCR beta chain was captured in a study of cytomegalovirus exposure and HLA in healthy donors. CDR1 SGHTA and CDR2 FQGTGA come from the germline V gene. This CDR3 contains 12 residues. With 5 bases removed from V and 2 bases from J, the gap between germline ends came to 5 bases. The PCR employed 60 Vbeta primers together with 13 Jbeta primers. Repertoires were generated with immunoSEQ multiplex PCR, while TCRdb's copy carries only in-frame clones and drops some. This table holds about 150,000 clones, 85% found once. The chain joins TRBV7-3 to TRBJ2-3; D is unclear. The sample consisted of PBMCs. This TCR derives from a boy aged 2 to 10 in good health and CMV-seronegative. CDR3 sequence reads: CASSKYTDTQYF. As DNA, the CDR3 is TGTGCCAGCAGCAAATACACAGATACGCAGTATTTT.